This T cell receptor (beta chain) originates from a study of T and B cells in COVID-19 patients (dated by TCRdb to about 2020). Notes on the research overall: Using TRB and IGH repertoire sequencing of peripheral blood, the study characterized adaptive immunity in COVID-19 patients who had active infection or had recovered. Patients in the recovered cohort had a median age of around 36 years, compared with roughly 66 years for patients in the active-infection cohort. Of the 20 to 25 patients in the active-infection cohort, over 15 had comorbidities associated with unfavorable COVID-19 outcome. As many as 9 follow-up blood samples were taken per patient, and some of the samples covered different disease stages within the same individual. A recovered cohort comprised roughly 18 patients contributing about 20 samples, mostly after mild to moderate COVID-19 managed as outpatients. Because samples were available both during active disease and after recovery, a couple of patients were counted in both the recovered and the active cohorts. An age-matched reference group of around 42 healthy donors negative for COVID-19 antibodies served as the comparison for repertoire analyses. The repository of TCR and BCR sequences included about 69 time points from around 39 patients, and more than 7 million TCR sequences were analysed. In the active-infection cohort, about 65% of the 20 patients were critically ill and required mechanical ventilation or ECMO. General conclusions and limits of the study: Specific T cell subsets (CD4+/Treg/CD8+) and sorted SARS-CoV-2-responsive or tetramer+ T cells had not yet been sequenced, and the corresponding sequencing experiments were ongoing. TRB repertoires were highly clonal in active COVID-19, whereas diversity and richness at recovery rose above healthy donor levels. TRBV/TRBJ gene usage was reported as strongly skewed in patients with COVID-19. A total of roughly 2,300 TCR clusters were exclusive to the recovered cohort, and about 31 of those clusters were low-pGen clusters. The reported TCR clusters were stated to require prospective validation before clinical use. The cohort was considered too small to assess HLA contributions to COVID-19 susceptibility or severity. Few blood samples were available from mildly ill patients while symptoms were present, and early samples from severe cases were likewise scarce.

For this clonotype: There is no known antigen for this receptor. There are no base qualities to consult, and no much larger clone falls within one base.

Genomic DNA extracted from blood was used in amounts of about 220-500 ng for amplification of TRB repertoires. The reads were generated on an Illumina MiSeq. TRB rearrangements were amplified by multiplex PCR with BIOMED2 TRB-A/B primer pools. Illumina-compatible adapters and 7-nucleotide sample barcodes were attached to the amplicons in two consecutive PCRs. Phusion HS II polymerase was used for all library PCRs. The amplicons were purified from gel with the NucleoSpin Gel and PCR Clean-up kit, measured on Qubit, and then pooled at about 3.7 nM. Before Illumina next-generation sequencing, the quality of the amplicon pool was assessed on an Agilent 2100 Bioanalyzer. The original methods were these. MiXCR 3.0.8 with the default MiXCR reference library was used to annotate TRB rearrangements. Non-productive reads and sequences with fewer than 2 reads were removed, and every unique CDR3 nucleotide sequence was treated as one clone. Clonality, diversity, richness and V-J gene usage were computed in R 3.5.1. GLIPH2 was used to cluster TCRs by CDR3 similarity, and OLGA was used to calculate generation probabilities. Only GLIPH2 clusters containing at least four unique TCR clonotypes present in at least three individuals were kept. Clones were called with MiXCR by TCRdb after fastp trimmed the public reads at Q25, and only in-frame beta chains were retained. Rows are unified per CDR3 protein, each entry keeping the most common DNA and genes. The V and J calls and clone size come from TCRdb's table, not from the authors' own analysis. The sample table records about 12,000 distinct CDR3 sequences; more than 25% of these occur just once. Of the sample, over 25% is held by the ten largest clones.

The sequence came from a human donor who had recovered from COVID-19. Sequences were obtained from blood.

The DNA sequence follows: TGTGCCAGCAGCACAACCACCGGGAGAACTCAGGGCTACACCTTC. Its amino acids are CASSTTTGRTQGYTF. The V gene is TRBV11-1 and the J gene is TRBJ1-2; no D gene can be assigned with confidence. V sheds 5 bases and J sheds 8 bases, leaving 21 bases between their ends. The CDR3 holds 15 amino acids from the cysteine to the phenylalanine. Kept here is only the CDR3 DNA, which spans 45 bases and is read in frame from base 1. CDR1 and CDR2 were assigned from the germline V gene (reference sequence) as SGHAT and FQDESV.